The next 28 T cell receptor beta chains were all read from a single sample in a study of blood T cell repertoires in COVID-19. Profiled with immunoSEQ multiplex PCR; TCRdb holds only in-frame clones, not every one. The repertoire holds roughly 53,000 clones, with around 85% as singletons. Sequencing used peripheral blood. These receptors were collected from a man between 65 and 85 years old with active COVID-19.

This clone was seen a single time. The V and J genes are TRBV7-2 and TRBJ1-3; no reliable D call. Per germline, CDR1 SGHTA and CDR2 FQGNSA. This CDR3 region has 15 residues. The V end was cut by 0 bases, the J end by 2 bases, with 8 bases between. The CDR3 spells CASSLAGGTGNTIYF. In DNA, the CDR3 is TGTGCCAGCAGCTTAGCCGGAGGAACTGGAAACACCATATATTTT.

The chain combines TRBV19 with TRBJ1-5; possible D gene TRBD1, 6 bases. The CDR3 contains 13 residues. Germline V CDR1 and CDR2: LNHDA, SQIVND (reference sequence). The V and J ends lost 6 bases and 4 bases respectively, with 10 bases between them. The CDR3 protein is CASRKGENQPQHF. The DNA for the CDR3 is TGTGCCAGTAGGAAGGGGGAAAATCAGCCCCAGCATTTT.

The chain carries TRBV29-1 and TRBJ1-2; no definite D call. The CDR3 length is 13 residues. CDR1 is SQVTM, CDR2 ANQGSEA, per germline. Trimming removed 2 bases at V and 8 bases at J, with 15 bases between. The CDR3, as DNA: TGCAGCGTTGAATCAACCCCACGTGCGGGCTACACCTTC. Protein sequence: CSVESTPRAGYTF.

This chain links TRBV15 with TRBJ2-2, with a tentative D call TRBD2 (6 bases). Germline loops: CDR1 LNHNV, CDR2 YYDKDF (reference sequence). The CDR3 runs 16 residues. Trimming pared 1 base from V and 2 bases from J, leaving 11 bases between. CDR3 sequence: CATSRGRGLNTGELFF. The CDR3 DNA reads as TGTGCCACCAGCAGAGGGAGGGGTCTTAACACCGGGGAGCTGTTTTTT.

This chain uses TRBV5-1 with TRBJ1-1; D is perhaps TRBD1 (6 bases). Germline V gives CDR1 SGHRS, CDR2 YFSETQ. This CDR3 spans 15 amino acids. V gave up 4 bases and J gave up 6 bases, with 19 bases separating them. CDR3: CASSLSGTPLPEAFF. CDR3 DNA sequence: TGCGCCAGCAGCCTAAGCGGGACACCCCTACCTGAAGCTTTCTTT.

The chain couples TRBV9 to TRBJ2-5; D is possibly TRBD1 (6 bases). Germline V gene sequence: CDR1 SGDLS, CDR2 YYNGEE. Trimming cost V 3 bases and J 5 bases, with 20 bases left between them. The CDR3 has 16 residues. The DNA of the CDR3 is TGTGCCAGCAGCGGGAGCGGAACGCCAGGGGTGGAGACCCAGTACTTC. This encodes CASSGSGTPGVETQYF.

The chain joins TRBV4-2 to TRBJ1-2; D is perhaps TRBD1 (5 bases). The CDR3 is made up of 16 amino acids. V lost 4 bases and J 2 bases, leaving 17 bases between the germline ends. The V gene's germline CDR1 is LGHNA and CDR2 YNFKEQ. The CDR3 loop reads CASSPEYQGLNYGYTF. In nucleotides, the CDR3 is TGTGCCAGCAGCCCGGAATACCAGGGATTAAACTATGGCTACACCTTC.

The chain carries TRBV3-1 (or the pseudogene TRBV3-2) and TRBJ2-7; D not certain. Germline V gene lookup returns CDR1 LGHDT and CDR2 YNNKEL (reference sequence). The CDR3 totals 12 residues. V dropped 0 bases and J dropped 5 bases, with 5 bases sitting between them. The CDR3 DNA reads TGTGCCAGCAGCCAAGATATCCACGAGCAGTACTTC. Encoded protein: CASSQDIHEQYF.

The CDR3 nucleotides read TGTGCTGGGACTAGCGGACCCACCGGGGAGCTGTTTTTT. Encoded protein: CAGTSGPTGELFF. V is TRBV30 and J is TRBJ2-2; 11 positions agree with TRBD2. CDR3 size: 13 residues. Germline CDR1 reads GTSNPN; CDR2 reads SVGIG (reference sequence).

V and J are TRBV4-3 and TRBJ1-4; 8 nucleotides match TRBD1. J gave up 1 base and V 4 bases, and 2 bases lay outside the gene matches. Germline assignment: CDR1 LGHNA and CDR2 YSLEER. This CDR3 is built from 15 residues. CDR3 sequence (DNA): TGCGCCAGCAGCCCCGGGACAGGAACTAATGAAAAACTGTTTTTT. This translates into CASSPGTGTNEKLFF.

This rearrangement joins TRBV3-1 (or the pseudogene TRBV3-2) to TRBJ2-3; 10 bases match TRBD1. V was clipped by 4 bases and J by 8 bases; unmatched bases: 9. CDR1 and CDR2 (germline): LGHDT, YNNKEL (reference sequence). The CDR3 runs to 15 residues. DNA for the CDR3: TGTGCCAGCAGCCTCCGGGACAGGGGTGCCGGTACGCAGTATTTT. Its protein is CASSLRDRGAGTQYF.

The rearrangement links TRBV7-2 to TRBJ2-7; 10 nucleotides line up with TRBD2. CDR1 is SGHTA, CDR2 FQGNSA, per germline. The CDR3 is made up of 13 amino acids. The V gene end was trimmed by 3 bases and the J gene end by 5 bases; junction bases not matched to a gene: 1. DNA for the CDR3: TGTGCCAGCAGCTTTAGCGGGAGGAACGAGCAGTACTTC. It is translated as CASSFSGRNEQYF.

This chain links TRBV13 with TRBJ2-3; possibly TRBD2 for D (5 bases). Germline CDR1 is PRHDT and CDR2 is FYEKMQ (reference sequence). This CDR3 spans 16 amino acids. V was trimmed by 3 bases and J by 0 bases, leaving 13 bases between them. The CDR3 loop reads CASSLRRAASTDTQYF. CDR3 DNA: TGTGCCAGCAGCTTGAGGCGGGCCGCTAGCACAGATACGCAGTATTTT.

The gene calls are TRBV5-6 and TRBJ2-2; D is perhaps TRBD2 (6 bases). Trimming shortened V by 0 bases and J by 4 bases, and 13 bases separated the two germline ends. The CDR3 length is 16 residues. Germline V gives CDR1 SGHDT, CDR2 YYEEEE. The CDR3, as DNA: TGTGCCAGCAGCTTGGGGGCTAGCGCCATCACCGGGGAGCTGTTTTTT. Translating gives CASSLGASAITGELFF. The full variable domain, completed using reference TRBV5-6 and TRBJ2-2, is DAGVTQSPTHLIKTRGQQVTLRCSPKSGHDTVSWYQQALGQGPQFIFQYYEEEERQRGNFPDRFSGHQFPNYSSELNVNALLLGDSALYLCASSLGASAITGELFFGEGSRLTVL.

This chain uses TRBV18 with TRBJ2-2; 13 nucleotides align to TRBD2. Germline trimming cut 3 bases from V and 2 bases from J; bases unmatched to any gene: 9. CDR3 length: 19 amino acids. The germline V gene encodes CDR1 KGHSH and CDR2 LQKENI. For the CDR3, the DNA is TGTGCCAGCTCACCGTACACTAGCGGGAGGGCGAGTAACACCGGGGAGCTGTTTTTT. Protein sequence: CASSPYTSGRASNTGELFF.

The chain couples TRBV5-1 to TRBJ2-7; weak D call: TRBD2 (6 bases). V lost 3 bases to trimming and J lost 3 bases, with 19 bases between them. From germline, CDR1 is SGHRS and CDR2 YFSETQ. This CDR3 is built from 16 residues. DNA for the CDR3: TGCGCCAGCAGCTCCATAAGACTAGAGCTTGGCTACGAGCAGTACTTC. It is translated as CASSSIRLELGYEQYF.

The genes are TRBV7-2 and TRBJ2-5; the D gene is possibly TRBD2 (6 bases). This CDR3 is 15 amino acids long. Deletions cut 0 bases from V and 3 bases from J, with 11 bases between. Germline values: CDR1 SGHTA, CDR2 FQGNSA. The CDR3 DNA sequence: TGTGCCAGCAGCTTAGCGCTGCGCGGGGAAGAGACCCAGTACTTC. Encoded protein: CASSLALRGEETQYF.

The rearrangement uses TRBV2 and TRBJ2-7, with 10 positions matching TRBD1. The germline gives CDR1 SNHLY, CDR2 FYNNEI. CDR3 length: 14 amino acids. V lost 6 bases and J lost 5; bases outside the gene matches: 7. CDR3 sequence reads: CASRIRDRGHEQYF. DNA for the CDR3: TGTGCCAGCAGGATCAGGGACAGGGGCCACGAGCAGTACTTC.

The J gene is TRBJ1-1, the V gene TRBV11-1; a weak D match, TRBD1 (5 bases). The CDR3 totals 16 residues. CDR1 SGHAT and CDR2 FQDESV come from the germline V gene (reference sequence). V gave up 2 bases and J gave up 8 bases, with 21 bases separating them. In DNA form, the CDR3 reads TGTGCCAGCAGCTTAAAGGGACTTAACGGGAGGGCAGAAGCTTTCTTT. This encodes CASSLKGLNGRAEAFF.

The rearrangement uses TRBV27 and TRBJ2-1, with 8 bases matching TRBD2. The CDR3 totals 16 residues. V lost 6 bases, J lost 0 bases, and 7 bases stayed unmatched. The germline gives CDR1 MNHEY, CDR2 SMNVEV (reference sequence). For the CDR3, the DNA is TGTGCCAGCAGATCCCGGGAGGGGGGCTCCTACAATGAGCAGTTCTTC. Translated: CASRSREGGSYNEQFF.

The V call is TRBV7-9, the J call TRBJ2-7; tentative D call: TRBD1 (6 bases). V lost 2 bases to trimming and J lost 5 bases, with 10 bases between them. The CDR3 has 13 residues. CDR1 is SEHNR, CDR2 FQNEAQ, per germline (reference sequence). CDR3 in amino acids: CASSLPGQHEQYF. Written as DNA, the CDR3 is TGTGCCAGCAGCTTACCAGGACAGCACGAGCAGTACTTC.

The chain employs TRBV7-6 and TRBJ2-7, with TRBD2 matching over 7 bases. This CDR3 comprises 16 residues. Germline CDR1 reads SGHVS; CDR2 reads FNYEAQ. J was trimmed by 1 base and V by 3 bases; bases with no gene match: 9. CDR3 sequence reads: CASSFLAGAGSYEQYF. CDR3 coding DNA: TGTGCCAGCAGCTTTTTGGCGGGAGCCGGGTCCTACGAGCAGTACTTC.

V and J are TRBV30 and TRBJ2-7; a possible D gene is TRBD2 (6 bases). Germline loops: CDR1 GTSNPN, CDR2 SVGIG (reference sequence). This CDR3 contains 12 residues. Trimming shortened V by 4 bases and J by 6 bases, and 13 bases separated the two germline ends. CDR3 in DNA: TGTGCCTGGAACCGGGAGACCACCGAGCAGTACTTC. This gives the protein CAWNRETTEQYF.

The chain carries TRBV18 and TRBJ2-2, with D maybe TRBD2 (6 bases). The CDR3 is 14 residues long. In germline, CDR1 is KGHSH, CDR2 LQKENI. V gave up 8 bases and J gave up 2 bases, with 12 bases separating them. For the CDR3, the DNA is TGTGCCAGCCCCTCCGGGGGTAACACCGGGGAGCTGTTTTTT. This translates into CASPSGGNTGELFF.

The V call is TRBV5-1, the J call TRBJ2-1; TRBD2 aligns across 7 bases. V shed 0 bases and J 7 bases; nucleotides not matched to a gene: 7. CDR1 is SGHRS and CDR2 is YFSETQ in the germline V gene. This CDR3 contains 15 residues. Written as DNA, the CDR3 is TGCGCCAGCAGCTTGGGCGGACTAGAAATAAATGAGCAGTTCTTC. This gives the protein CASSLGGLEINEQFF. The full variable domain, in which reference TRBV5-1 and TRBJ2-1 provide the parts outside the CDR3, is KAGVTQTPRYLIKTRGQQVTLSCSPISGHRSVSWYQQTPGQGLQFLFEYFSETQRNKGNFPGRFSGRQFSNSRSEMNVSTLELGDSALYLCASSLGGLEINEQFFGPGTRLTVL.

The rearrangement joins TRBV30 to TRBJ1-3; 8 bases fit TRBD1. The CDR3 has 14 residues. Losses at the gene ends were 6 bases for V and 0 bases for J; bases not matched to a gene: 4. Germline V lookup: CDR1 GTSNPN, CDR2 SVGIG (reference sequence). The CDR3 loop reads CACDRGTSGNTIYF. DNA of the CDR3: TGTGCCTGCGACAGGGGAACCTCTGGAAACACCATATATTTT.

J is TRBJ2-1 and V is TRBV9; D remains unclear. Germline values: CDR1 SGDLS, CDR2 YYNGEE. V lost 3 bases, J lost 9 bases, and 7 bases lay in between. There are 11 residues in the CDR3. The CDR3 DNA reads as TGTGCCAGCAGCGATTATAGTGAGCAGTTCTTC. It yields the protein CASSDYSEQFF.

The sample holds one count of this clone. The chain recombines TRBV21-1 with TRBJ1-1; the table's TRBD1 call for D was not verified on the DNA. TRBV21-1 is recorded as a pseudogene. CDR3 length: 16 amino acids. CDR3 amino acids: CASSPFFRGCEAEAFF. CDR3 nucleotide sequence: TGTGCCAGCAGCCCATTCTTCAGGGGGTGCGAGGCTGAAGCTTTCTTT.